This TCR beta chain stems from a study of CD8 T cells in ankylosing spondylitis. Findings and limits, study-wide: One TCR beta motif, made up of roughly 8 highly homologous variants, appeared characteristic of ankylosing spondylitis blood.

With 5 bases clipped from V and 5 bases from J, the junction kept 10 bases outside the gene matches. This CDR3 has 15 amino acids. Germline V gives CDR1 SGHTA, CDR2 FQGNSA. This clonotype was detected only a few times. Its antigen is undetermined. With molecular barcodes, quantitative 5'-RACE was used to make the TCR beta libraries. TCRdb re-called the 5' RACE reads through MiXCR, storing one row per CDR3 protein. The sample lists under 450,000 distinct CDR3 sequences, 17% occurring once. Sequenced material: blood, either unsorted or a sorted T cell fraction (not recorded which). The rearrangement joins TRBV7-2 to TRBJ2-5; TRBD1 matches 8 bases. The receptor was derived from a male donor with ankylosing spondylitis. This CDR3 is CASSPDWTGRETQYF. CDR3 in DNA: TGTGCCAGCAGCCCAGATTGGACAGGGCGCGAGACCCAGTACTTC. The full variable domain, its missing parts supplied by reference TRBV7-2 and TRBJ2-5, is GAGVSQSPSNKVTEKGKDVELRCDPISGHTALYWYRQSLGQGLEFLIYFQGNSAPDKSGLPSDRFSAERTGGSVSTLTIQRTQQEDSAVYLCASSPDWTGRETQYFGPGTRLLVL.